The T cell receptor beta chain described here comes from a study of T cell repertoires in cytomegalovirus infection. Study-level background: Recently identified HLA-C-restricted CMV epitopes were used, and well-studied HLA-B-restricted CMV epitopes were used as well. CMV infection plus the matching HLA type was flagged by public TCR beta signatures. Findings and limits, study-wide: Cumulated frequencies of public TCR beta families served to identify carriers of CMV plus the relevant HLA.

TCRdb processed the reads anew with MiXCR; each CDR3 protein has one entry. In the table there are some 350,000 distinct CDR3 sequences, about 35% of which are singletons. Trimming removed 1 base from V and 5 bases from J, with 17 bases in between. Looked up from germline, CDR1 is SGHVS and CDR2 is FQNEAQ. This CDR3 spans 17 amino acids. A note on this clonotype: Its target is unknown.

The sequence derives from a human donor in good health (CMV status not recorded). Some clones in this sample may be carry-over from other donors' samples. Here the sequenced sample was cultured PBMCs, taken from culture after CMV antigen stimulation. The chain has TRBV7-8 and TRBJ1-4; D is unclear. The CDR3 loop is CASSLERSLQRNEKLFF. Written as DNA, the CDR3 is TGTGCCAGCAGCTTAGAGAGGTCCCTGCAAAGGAATGAAAAACTGTTTTTT.